A single sample is the source of the 24 T cell receptor beta chains below, sequenced in a study of PD-L1 blockade in urothelial cancer. This table comes from immunoSEQ multiplex PCR, and its TCRdb copy is limited to in-frame clones, with some not included. The data hold 38,000 or so clones, with approximately 84% observed a single time. The sample's time point: peripheral blood 6 weeks after treatment start. Sequenced material: PBMCs, taken around atezolizumab (anti-PD-L1) treatment. The receptors were sampled from a man aged 40-49 years with urothelial cancer.

The chain recombines TRBV10-3 with TRBJ2-7, with 7 nucleotides matching TRBD2. Germline trimming cut 6 bases from V and 2 bases from J; bases unmatched to any gene: 19. The CDR3 contains 18 residues. Germline V lookup: CDR1 ENHRY, CDR2 SYGVKD. CDR3 residues: CAISPLGPPGGSPYEQYF. In nucleotides, the CDR3 is TGTGCCATCAGCCCCCTGGGCCCGCCAGGCGGGAGCCCCTACGAGCAGTACTTC.

This clone is a singleton in its sample. The rearrangement joins TRBV5-4 to TRBJ2-7; TRBD1 matches 11 bases. Germline values: CDR1 SGHNT, CDR2 YYREEE (reference sequence). Trimming removed 6 bases from V and 3 bases from J; junction bases left unmatched: 5. The CDR3 consists of 14 residues. CDR3 nucleotides: TGTGCCAGCACCTCAGGGACAGGGGGCTACGAGCAGTACTTC. Its translation: CASTSGTGGYEQYF.

V and J are TRBV30 and TRBJ2-7; 9 bases fit TRBD1. This CDR3 has 13 amino acids. Germline V gives CDR1 GTSNPN, CDR2 SVGIG (reference sequence). The V and J ends lost 8 bases and 8 bases, in that order; junction bases with no gene match: 13. The CDR3 DNA reads as TGTGCCGCCGGAACAGGGGGCGCGTCCCAGCAGTACTTC. Translation: CAAGTGGASQQYF.

The chain links TRBV5-1 to TRBJ2-3; D remains ambiguous. The CDR3 extends over 16 amino acids. The germline V gene encodes CDR1 SGHRS and CDR2 YFSETQ. The V and J ends lost 0 bases and 4 bases respectively, with 15 bases between them. The CDR3: CASSLGVAAGPDTQYF. The CDR3 DNA follows: TGCGCCAGCAGCTTGGGCGTTGCGGCCGGCCCAGATACGCAGTATTTT.

V usage is TRBV6-1 and J usage is TRBJ1-5, with D possibly matching TRBD1 (6 bases). CDR3 length equals 13 residues. Germline V gene lookup returns CDR1 MNHNS and CDR2 SASEGT. The V and J ends lost 6 bases and 8 bases respectively, with 14 bases between them. The CDR3: CASRILQGEPQHF. DNA of the CDR3: TGTGCCAGCAGGATATTACAGGGTGAGCCCCAGCATTTT.

The rearrangement uses TRBV7-9 and TRBJ2-1; TRBD1 might be the D (5 bases). The CDR3 spans 14 residues. Trimming took off 1 base at V and 9 bases at J, with 13 bases between the two ends. Germline V gene lookup returns CDR1 SEHNR and CDR2 FQNEAQ (reference sequence). In DNA, the CDR3 is TGTGCCAGCAGCTTAGTTGGGGCTTGGGGTGAGCAGTTCTTC. Protein sequence: CASSLVGAWGEQFF.

The rearrangement uses TRBV5-4 and TRBJ2-7; 14 bases match TRBD2. Germline V gene lookup returns CDR1 SGHNT and CDR2 YYREEE (reference sequence). The CDR3 length is 14 residues. With 5 bases clipped from V and 4 bases from J, the junction kept 2 bases outside the gene matches. The DNA of the CDR3 is TGTGCCAGCAGGACTAGCGGGAGGGGGTACGAGCAGTACTTC. Translating it yields CASRTSGRGYEQYF.

This rearrangement joins TRBV7-2 to TRBJ2-2, with unresolved D. Trimming removed 5 bases at V and 5 bases at J, with 12 bases between. CDR1 and CDR2 from the germline V gene are SGHTA and FQGNSA. The CDR3 sequence is 14 residues long. The CDR3 DNA is TGTGCCAGCAGCCCCCCGTCCCCGACCGGGGAGCTGTTTTTT. Translating it yields CASSPPSPTGELFF.

V is TRBV6-5 and J is TRBJ2-1, with D possibly TRBD1 on 6 matching bases. Germline-derived CDR1 and CDR2 are MNHEY and SVGAGI. Trimming shortened V by 5 bases and J by 4 bases, and 15 bases separated the two germline ends. The CDR3 runs to 15 residues. The CDR3 region has the DNA TGTGCCAGCAGTCCCGGACAGTCTACATACAATGAGCAGTTCTTC. Residues: CASSPGQSTYNEQFF.

V usage is TRBV28 and J usage is TRBJ2-4; TRBD1 aligns across 10 bases. The CDR3 spans 14 residues. Losses at the gene ends were 5 bases for V and 7 bases for J; bases not matched to a gene: 5. Per the germline V gene, CDR1 is MDHEN and CDR2 is SYDVKM. CDR3 in DNA: TGTGCCAGCAGTCCCCCGGACAGGGGGAACATTCAGTACTTC. Its translation: CASSPPDRGNIQYF.

The chain has TRBV4-1 and TRBJ2-7; no reliable D call. Per germline, CDR1 MGHRA and CDR2 YSYEKL. V was pared by 0 bases and J by 3 bases, with 6 bases between. The CDR3 contains 13 residues. CDR3 loop: CASSQDPFYEQYF. CDR3 nucleotide sequence: TGCGCCAGCAGCCAAGATCCCTTCTACGAGCAGTACTTC.

The rearrangement links TRBV29-1 to TRBJ1-1, with D perhaps TRBD1 (6 bases). The germline V gene has CDR1 SQVTM and CDR2 ANQGSEA. The CDR3 consists of 15 residues. The V end lost 2 bases, the J end lost 1 base, and 14 bases lay between the germline ends. CDR3: CSVELAGAGNTEAFF. The CDR3 region has the DNA TGCAGCGTTGAACTTGCAGGGGCCGGGAACACTGAAGCTTTCTTT.

This chain uses TRBV19 with TRBJ1-5; D is perhaps TRBD1 (5 bases). The CDR3 sequence is 15 residues long. CDR1 is LNHDA and CDR2 is SQIVND in the germline V gene (reference sequence). Between the trimmed V and J ends, which lost 5 bases and 7 bases, there was a span of 18 bases. The CDR3 DNA reads TGTGCCAGTAGTCTCGGCGGGGGGGGAGGACAGCCCCAGCATTTT. This translates into CASSLGGGGGQPQHF.

The chain combines TRBV9 with TRBJ2-2; D remains ambiguous. With 4 bases removed from V and 2 bases from J, the gap between germline ends came to 3 bases. The CDR3 consists of 12 residues. Per the germline V gene, CDR1 is SGDLS and CDR2 is YYNGEE. The chain's CDR3 is CASSRNTGELFF. The DNA for the CDR3 is TGTGCCAGCAGCCGTAACACCGGGGAGCTGTTTTTT.

This chain joins TRBV7-6 and TRBJ2-3; 8 nucleotides align to TRBD1. The CDR3 extends over 15 amino acids. Germline V lookup: CDR1 SGHVS, CDR2 FNYEAQ. The trim removed 2 bases at V and 3 bases at J, leaving 4 bases unmatched. The CDR3 spells CASSLTDRVTDTQYF. In DNA form, the CDR3 reads TGTGCCAGCAGCTTAACGGACAGGGTGACAGATACGCAGTATTTT.

This chain uses TRBV21-1 with TRBJ1-4; TRBD1, the table's D call, was not compared with the DNA. TRBV21-1 is described as a pseudogene. This CDR3 has 15 amino acids. Written as DNA, the CDR3 is TGTGCCAGCAGCAGCCTGACAGGGTGGAACGAAAAACTGTTTTTT. As protein: CASSSLTGWNEKLFF.

This chain connects TRBV11-2 to TRBJ2-3; the match to TRBD2 covers 12 bases. The CDR3 runs to 16 residues. After removal of 4 bases from V and 6 bases from J, the junction contained 8 bases not matched to a gene. Germline V gene data show CDR1 as SGHAT and CDR2 as FQNNGV. CDR3 protein: CASSSLAGGGRDTQYF. The CDR3 bases are TGTGCCAGCAGCTCTCTAGCGGGAGGGGGCCGGGATACGCAGTATTTT.

J is TRBJ2-7 and V is TRBV20-1; 9 bases map to TRBD1. Germline CDR1 reads DFQATT; CDR2 reads SNEGSKA (reference sequence). J gave up 9 bases and V 6 bases, and 3 bases lay outside the gene matches. The CDR3 extends over 10 amino acids. As DNA, the CDR3 is TGCAGTGCGACACAGGGGGCGCAGTACTTC. Protein sequence: CSATQGAQYF.

This rearrangement joins TRBV5-1 to TRBJ1-2; D is ambiguous. Germline V CDR1 and CDR2: SGHRS, YFSETQ. The CDR3 length is 15 residues. Trimming pared 6 bases from V and 0 bases from J, leaving 15 bases between. CDR3 residues: CASKISPVANYGYTF. The CDR3 bases are TGCGCCAGCAAGATTAGTCCGGTAGCTAACTATGGCTACACCTTC. Supplemented by reference TRBV5-1 and TRBJ1-2, the full variable domain reads KAGVTQTPRYLIKTRGQQVTLSCSPISGHRSVSWYQQTPGQGLQFLFEYFSETQRNKGNFPGRFSGRQFSNSRSEMNVSTLELGDSALYLCASKISPVANYGYTFGSGTRLTVV.

The chain is built from TRBV13 and TRBJ2-1; weak D call: TRBD2 (6 bases). Germline CDR1 and CDR2: PRHDT and FYEKMQ (reference sequence). The CDR3 is 15 residues long. Trimming took 3 bases from V and 8 from J, leaving 17 bases between them. CDR3 amino acids: CASSLGLEGTYEQFF. The DNA for the CDR3 is TGTGCCAGCAGCTTGGGTTTGGAGGGGACGTATGAGCAGTTCTTC.

The rearrangement links TRBV29-1 to TRBJ2-7, with a weak D call TRBD1 (5 bases). V lost 8 bases to trimming and J lost 2 bases, with 13 bases between them. In germline, CDR1 is SQVTM, CDR2 ANQGSEA. There are 12 residues in the CDR3. The CDR3 reads CSSRVGAYEQYF. CDR3 nucleotide sequence: TGCAGCTCAAGGGTAGGGGCCTACGAGCAGTACTTC.

The CDR3 reads CAWSGFVTEQGAKNIQYF. Here the CDR3 DNA reads TGTGCCTGGAGTGGCTTTGTAACGGAGCAGGGAGCCAAAAACATTCAGTACTTC. This chain uses TRBV30 with TRBJ2-4; TRBD1 is a possible D gene (5 bases). The CDR3 totals 18 residues. V was clipped by 1 base and J by 0 bases, with 19 bases between them. Germline-derived CDR1 and CDR2 are GTSNPN and SVGIG (reference sequence).

CDR3 coding DNA: TGTGCCAGCAGCTCTCCGGACAGGGCCGAAAAACTGTTTTTT. Translated, it gives CASSSPDRAEKLFF. This rearrangement joins TRBV5-4 to TRBJ1-4; 8 bases agree with TRBD1. J lost 8 bases, V lost 3 bases, and 6 bases had no gene match. The CDR3 contains 14 residues. The germline CDR1 and CDR2 sequences are SGHNT and YYREEE (reference sequence).

The chain employs TRBV15 and TRBJ2-1; D may be TRBD1 (6 bases). The CDR3 is made up of 12 amino acids. Trimming stripped 4 bases from V and 7 bases from J, with 8 bases between. Germline V CDR1 and CDR2: LNHNV, YYDKDF (reference sequence). The CDR3 nucleotides read TGTGCCACCAGCAAGGGGGAAAATGAGCAGTTCTTC. Translating it yields CATSKGENEQFF.